This record concerns one T cell receptor (beta chain) sequence. Its antigen is not known. Germline V gives CDR1 SGHDN, CDR2 FVKESK. The V end lost 4 bases, the J end lost 11 bases, and 17 bases lay between the germline ends. The CDR3 runs 14 residues. This specimen comes from a study of OX40 agonist ivuxolimab in advanced cancers. On the study more broadly: It was ivuxolimab, an agonistic anti-OX40 (CD134) antibody, that patients were treated with. Head and neck, renal cell, melanoma or hepatocellular carcinoma were the cancers that dose-escalation patients had. Notes on the study in general: At 0.1 to 3.0 mg/kg, CD4+ and CD8+ blood T cells expanded clonally by week 6.

Some clones are missing from TCRdb's copy, which holds only in-frame ones; the method was immunoSEQ multiplex PCR. The repertoire includes 79,000 or so clones, 91% of them detected once, and 1.5% to 2% sits in the top ten. The sequenced sample was CD4+ or CD8+ T cells sorted from blood, obtained in a trial of the OX40 agonist ivuxolimab. The TCR was taken from an adult with an advanced solid tumor such as melanoma, head and neck, liver or kidney cancer. This chain joins TRBV14 and TRBJ1-4, with D uncertain. CDR3 sequence: CASSPADPGWKLFF. The CDR3 bases are TGTGCCAGCAGCCCTGCGGACCCGGGGTGGAAACTGTTTTTT. Full variable domain (remainder filled in from reference TRBV14 and TRBJ1-4): EAGVTQFPSHSVIEKGQTVTLRCDPISGHDNLYWYRRVMGKEIKFLLHFVKESKQDESGMPNNRFLAERTGGTYSTLKVQPAELEDSGVYFCASSPADPGWKLFFGSGTQLSVL.